This passage covers 22 T cell receptor beta chains from one sample sequenced in a study of cytomegalovirus exposure and HLA in healthy donors. PCR employed 60 Vbeta and 13 Jbeta primers. The table came from immunoSEQ multiplex PCR; TCRdb's copy has only in-frame clones and leaves some out. The table lists around 120,000 clones, roughly four fifths of them singletons. Sequencing was performed on PBMCs. The receptors were gathered from a boy younger than 18 in good health and CMV-seronegative.

This clone occurred once. V gene TRBV25-1 combines with J gene TRBJ2-7; 10 bases line up with TRBD1. The CDR3 extends over 14 amino acids. CDR1 MGHDK and CDR2 SYGVNS come from the germline V gene. V was clipped by 3 bases and J by 4 bases; unmatched bases: 3. CDR3 bases: TGTGCCAGCAGTGACCGGGACAGGGGATACGAGCAGTACTTC. The encoded protein is CASSDRDRGYEQYF.

The J gene is TRBJ1-2, the V gene TRBV19; 7 bases are shared with TRBD1. Trimming at V came to 6 bases and at J to 2 bases, leaving 3 bases not matched to a gene. CDR3 size: 13 residues. CDR1 and CDR2 from the germline V gene are LNHDA and SQIVND (reference sequence). In nucleotides, the CDR3 is TGTGCCAGTAGAGGACAGGTAAACTATGGCTACACCTTC. Translating it yields CASRGQVNYGYTF.

The V and J genes are TRBV2 and TRBJ1-5; 7 nucleotides agree with TRBD1. The CDR3 has 15 amino acids. The junction had 5 bases not matched to a gene; V was cut back by 6 bases and J by 0 bases. Germline V gene data show CDR1 as SNHLY and CDR2 as FYNNEI. CDR3 protein: CASRGDRDSNQPQHF. In DNA, the CDR3 is TGTGCCAGCAGGGGTGACAGGGATAGCAATCAGCCCCAGCATTTT.

This clone was found a few times. This chain uses TRBV19 with TRBJ2-7; D is undetermined. Germline CDR1 is LNHDA and CDR2 is SQIVND (reference sequence). There are 18 residues in the CDR3. Trimming took off 3 bases at V and 2 bases at J, with 23 bases between the two ends. CDR3 protein: CASSILGGPSSGAYEQYF. CDR3 coding DNA: TGTGCCAGTAGTATCCTCGGCGGTCCTTCAAGTGGCGCCTACGAGCAGTACTTC.

The J gene is TRBJ2-7, the V gene TRBV27; 7 nucleotides match TRBD1. V shed 5 bases, J shed 0 bases, and the junction held 4 bases outside the gene matches. CDR1 is MNHEY and CDR2 is SMNVEV in the germline V gene (reference sequence). CDR3 length equals 14 residues. The CDR3, as DNA: TGTGCCAGCAGTCCTCGGGACAGCTCCTACGAGCAGTACTTC. It yields the protein CASSPRDSSYEQYF.

The rearrangement links TRBV6-5 to TRBJ1-4, with D uncertain. This CDR3 has 14 amino acids. Germline values: CDR1 MNHEY, CDR2 SVGAGI. Trimming left V 5 bases short and J 7 bases short, with 14 bases between. CDR3 nucleotides: TGTGCCAGCAGTCTCCGGGTCCCGTCTGAAAAACTGTTTTTT. This codes for CASSLRVPSEKLFF.

This clone appeared a few times. The CDR3 DNA reads as TGTGCCAGCAGCGGGGGGACTGAAGCTTTCTTT. This gives the protein CASSGGTEAFF. This chain links TRBV25-1 with TRBJ1-1; a possible D gene is TRBD1 (5 bases). V lost 6 bases and J 5 bases, leaving 7 bases between the germline ends. The germline gives CDR1 MGHDK, CDR2 SYGVNS. The CDR3 length is 11 residues.

This chain uses TRBV29-1 with TRBJ2-1, with D uncertain. The V gene's germline CDR1 is SQVTM and CDR2 ANQGSEA. V shed 5 bases and J shed 4 bases, with 9 bases lying between them. This CDR3 is built from 12 residues. Written as DNA, the CDR3 is TGCAGCGTTAGAGGCAGTTACAATGAGCAGTTCTTC. This encodes CSVRGSYNEQFF.

This chain links TRBV4-3 with TRBJ1-4; 7 bases align to TRBD1. CDR1 is LGHNA and CDR2 is YSLEER in the germline V gene. The CDR3 sequence is 18 residues long. V shed 0 bases and J 5 bases; nucleotides not matched to a gene: 12. The CDR3, as DNA: TGCGCCAGCAGCCAAGAATCCCCCTCCGGCAGGGGGAATGAAAAACTGTTTTTT. Residues: CASSQESPSGRGNEKLFF.

V and J are TRBV19 and TRBJ1-1, with 10 bases lining up with TRBD1. CDR3 length equals 15 residues. After removal of 3 bases from V and 4 bases from J, the junction contained 5 bases not matched to a gene. CDR1 is LNHDA and CDR2 is SQIVND in the germline V gene (reference sequence). The CDR3 protein is CASSMPGQGFTEAFF. The CDR3 DNA reads as TGTGCCAGTAGTATGCCGGGACAGGGGTTCACTGAAGCTTTCTTT.

The genes are TRBV6-5 and TRBJ1-2, with 9 bases aligning to TRBD1. Germline V gene data show CDR1 as MNHEY and CDR2 as SVGAGI. The J segment lost 4 bases and the V segment lost 6 bases, leaving 3 bases of the junction unmatched. CDR3 length: 13 residues. DNA of the CDR3: TGTGCCAGCAGCCAGGACAGGGGCTATGGCTACACCTTC. This gives the protein CASSQDRGYGYTF.

This chain joins TRBV10-2 and TRBJ2-1; D possibly corresponds to TRBD2 (5 bases). V lost 6 bases and J lost 4, with 13 bases in between. The germline gives CDR1 WSHSY, CDR2 SAAADI. The CDR3 covers 14 residues. The CDR3 bases are TGCGCCAGCAGGGCCCCTGGCGGGTACAATGAGCAGTTCTTC. The encoded protein is CASRAPGGYNEQFF.

This rearrangement joins TRBV7-9 to TRBJ2-2; D is uncertain. The germline gives CDR1 SEHNR, CDR2 FQNEAQ (reference sequence). The CDR3 totals 13 residues. Trimming shortened V by 5 bases and J by 5 bases, and 9 bases separated the two germline ends. The CDR3 DNA reads as TGTGCCAGCAGCCCCGGAGTGACCGGGGAGCTGTTTTTT. Translating gives CASSPGVTGELFF.

The J gene is TRBJ2-1, the V gene TRBV30, with 13 bases matching TRBD2. The CDR3 has 19 residues. Looked up from germline, CDR1 is GTSNPN and CDR2 is SVGIG (reference sequence). The V and J ends lost 2 bases and 5 bases, in that order; junction bases with no gene match: 15. CDR3 nucleotide sequence: TGTGCCTGGAGTTCGCCGACTAGCGGGAGGCTACTCCACCACAATGAGCAGTTCTTC. Amino acids: CAWSSPTSGRLLHHNEQFF. Looking up the rest from reference TRBV30 and TRBJ2-1 gives the full variable domain: SQTIHQWPATLVQPVGSPLSLECTVEGTSNPNLYWYRQAAGRGLQLLFYSVGIGQISSEVPQNLSASRPQDRQFILSSKKLLLSDSGFYLCAWSSPTSGRLLHHNEQFFGPGTRLTVL.

The rearrangement joins TRBV7-9 to TRBJ1-2; 7 bases fit TRBD1. V gave up 11 bases and J gave up 5 bases; unmatched junction bases: 8. There are 12 residues in the CDR3. The V gene's germline CDR1 is SEHNR and CDR2 FQNEAQ (reference sequence). Here the CDR3 reads CAGNRGSYGYTF. The CDR3 DNA sequence: TGTGCCGGGAACAGGGGTAGTTATGGCTACACCTTC.

This chain uses TRBV19 with TRBJ2-1; weak D call: TRBD2 (6 bases). The CDR3 totals 13 residues. Trimming shortened V by 6 bases and J by 7 bases, and 13 bases separated the two germline ends. Germline assignment: CDR1 LNHDA and CDR2 SQIVND (reference sequence). The DNA of the CDR3 is TGTGCCAGTAGACAACTAGCCAGAAATGAGCAGTTCTTC. Its protein product is CASRQLARNEQFF.

This clone was counted a single time. DNA for the CDR3: TGTGCCAGTTCTCATCGGGGGACAGGGTTCTACGAGCAGTACTTC. Its translation is CASSHRGTGFYEQYF. The rearrangement links TRBV27 to TRBJ2-7; 9 bases agree with TRBD1. The CDR3 is 15 amino acids. Germline CDR1 reads MNHEY; CDR2 reads SMNVEV (reference sequence). The V gene end was trimmed by 9 bases and the J gene end by 3 bases; junction bases not matched to a gene: 12.

The chain uses TRBV19 and TRBJ2-1, with 9 bases matching TRBD1. The J segment lost 7 bases and the V segment lost 4 bases, leaving 2 bases of the junction unmatched. Germline lookup yields CDR1 LNHDA and CDR2 SQIVND (reference sequence). This CDR3 contains 13 residues. The CDR3 DNA reads as TGTGCCAGTAGTAAGGGACAGGGTAATGAGCAGTTCTTC. This codes for CASSKGQGNEQFF.

The CDR3, as DNA: TGTGCCACCAGCGAAGGCGACACCGGCCCTCTGGGAAACACCATATATTTT. As protein: CATSEGDTGPLGNTIYF. This chain uses TRBV15 with TRBJ1-3; the D is unclear. Trimming took off 5 bases at V and 4 bases at J, with 21 bases between the two ends. This CDR3 has 17 amino acids. Germline V gene data show CDR1 as LNHNV and CDR2 as YYDKDF (reference sequence). The variable domain in full, completed from reference TRBV15 and TRBJ1-3, reads DAMVIQNPRYQVTQFGKPVTLSCSQTLNHNVMYWYQQKSSQAPKLLFHYYDKDFNNEADTPDNFQSRRPNTSFCFLDIRSPGLGDTAMYLCATSEGDTGPLGNTIYFGEGSWLTVV.

The genes are TRBV5-6 and TRBJ2-3; TRBD2 agrees at 8 bases. The V gene end was trimmed by 3 bases and the J gene end by 4 bases; junction bases not matched to a gene: 7. The germline V gene encodes CDR1 SGHDT and CDR2 YYEEEE. This CDR3 is built from 15 residues. CDR3 region: CASSSGRRGADTQYF. In nucleotides, the CDR3 is TGTGCCAGCAGCTCCGGGAGGCGGGGGGCAGATACGCAGTATTTT.

The V gene is TRBV4-1, the J gene TRBJ2-5; 8 bases are shared with TRBD1. With V trimmed by 4 bases and J by 5 bases, 9 bases remained unmatched. The germline V gene has CDR1 MGHRA and CDR2 YSYEKL. The CDR3 covers 15 residues. This chain's CDR3 is CASSPTTGGRETQYF. In DNA, the CDR3 is TGCGCCAGCAGCCCTACTACAGGGGGTCGGGAGACCCAGTACTTC.

The genes are TRBV7-2 and TRBJ2-6; D possibly corresponds to TRBD2 (6 bases). The germline CDR1 and CDR2 sequences are SGHTA and FQGNSA. The CDR3 covers 13 residues. V was shortened by 9 bases and J by 4 bases, with 10 bases between the two germline ends. The CDR3 DNA follows: TGTGCCAGTGGGGGGTGGGGGGCCAACGTCCTGACTTTC. The encoded protein is CASGGWGANVLTF.